The 3 T cell receptor beta chains in this list originate from one sample, sequenced in a study of preoperative IRX-2 immunotherapy in early breast cancer. Treatment described: preoperative locoregional IRX-2 cytokine immunotherapy. The repertoire was sequenced with immunoSEQ multiplex PCR; TCRdb's copy has only in-frame clones and lacks some. The sample includes about 23,000 clones, approximately 95% seen only once; the top ten take 15% to 20%. Specimen: tumor tissue, collected after IRX-2 immunotherapy. Receptors were obtained from a human donor with breast cancer.

The rearrangement uses TRBV4-2 and TRBJ1-4; D not resolved. V dropped 3 bases and J dropped 5 bases, with 10 bases sitting between them. Germline CDR1 reads LGHNA; CDR2 reads YNFKEQ. This CDR3 region has 14 residues. CDR3 loop: CASSQSEMNEKLFF. The DNA for the CDR3 is TGTGCCAGCAGCCAGTCAGAGATGAATGAAAAACTGTTTTTT.

The chain links TRBV2 to TRBJ1-3; D is unclear. Germline CDR1 and CDR2: SNHLY and FYNNEI. The CDR3 sequence is 14 residues long. Trimming removed 1 base from V and 4 bases from J, with 8 bases in between. As DNA, the CDR3 is TGTGCCAGCAGTGAAGTCTTTCTGGGAAACACCATATATTTT. As protein: CASSEVFLGNTIYF.

The rearrangement uses TRBV5-1 and TRBJ2-1; no firm D call. V lost 2 bases to trimming and J lost 0 bases, with 9 bases between them. Per the germline V gene, CDR1 is SGHRS and CDR2 is YFSETQ. CDR3 size: 15 residues. CDR3 DNA sequence: TGCGCCAGCAGCTTAGACATCTCCTCCTACAATGAGCAGTTCTTC. This gives the protein CASSLDISSYNEQFF.